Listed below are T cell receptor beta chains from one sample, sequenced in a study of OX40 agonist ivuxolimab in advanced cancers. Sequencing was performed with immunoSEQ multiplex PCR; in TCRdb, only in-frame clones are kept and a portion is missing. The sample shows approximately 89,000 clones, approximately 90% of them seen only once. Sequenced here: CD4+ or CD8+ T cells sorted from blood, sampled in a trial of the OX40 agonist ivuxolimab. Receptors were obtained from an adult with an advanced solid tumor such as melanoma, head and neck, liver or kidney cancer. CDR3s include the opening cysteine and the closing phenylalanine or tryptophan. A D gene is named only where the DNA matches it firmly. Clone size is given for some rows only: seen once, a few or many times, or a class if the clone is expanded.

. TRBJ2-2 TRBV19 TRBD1 TGTGCCAGTAGTATGGGACAGGGGGCCGGGGAGCTGTTTTTT CASSMGQGAGELFF
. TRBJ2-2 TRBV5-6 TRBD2 TGTGCCAGCAAGGCGAGCGGGAGTTTCACCGGGGAGCTGTTTTTT CASKASGSFTGELFF
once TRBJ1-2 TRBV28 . TGTGCCAGCAGTTTACTTTCGCGTGGACGCACCTTC CASSLLSRGRTF
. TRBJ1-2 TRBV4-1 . TGCGCCAGCAGCCAAACCCCGGGGGGCGGAAACTATGGCTACACCTTC CASSQTPGGGNYGYTF
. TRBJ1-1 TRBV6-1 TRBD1 TGTGCCAGCGGAGCAGGGGGTTTAGGGACTGAAGCTTTCTTT CASGAGGLGTEAFF
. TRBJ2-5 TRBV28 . TGTGCCAGCACCCAAACCCAAGAGACCCAGTACTTC CASTQTQETQYF
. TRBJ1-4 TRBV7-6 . TGTGCCAGCAGCTTAGCGTCCCGGGGCCTGAATGAAAAACTGTTTTTT CASSLASRGLNEKLFF
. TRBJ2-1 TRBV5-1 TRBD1 TGCGCCAGCAGGCGAGGGGACAGTTCCGTGGGATACAATGAGCAGTTCTTC CASRRGDSSVGYNEQFF
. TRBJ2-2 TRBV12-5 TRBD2 TGTGCTAGTGGTGTACTAGCGGGGGTCACCGGGGAGCTGTTTTTT CASGVLAGVTGELFF
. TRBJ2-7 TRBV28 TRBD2 TGTGCCAGCAGTTTTATTAGCGGGGGGGTCTCCTACGAGCAGTACTTC CASSFISGGVSYEQYF
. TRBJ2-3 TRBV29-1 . TGCAGCGTAACTACGACTCTGGGCACAGATACGCAGTATTTT CSVTTTLGTDTQYF
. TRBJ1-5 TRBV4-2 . TGTGCCAGCAGCCAAGAGCGGGTAGGGAATCAGCCCCAGCATTTT CASSQERVGNQPQHF
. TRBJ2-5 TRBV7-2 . TGTGCCAGCAGCTTAGGACAGCAAGAGACCCAGTACTTC CASSLGQQETQYF
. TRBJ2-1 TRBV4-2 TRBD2 TGTGCCAGCAGCCCGACGGCTAGCGGGGGGCATGGGTACTACAATGAGCAGTTCTTC CASSPTASGGHGYYNEQFF
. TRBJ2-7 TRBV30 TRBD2 TGTGCCTGGAGTGTAGGCACTAGCGGGTTAGCCTACGAGCAGTACTTC CAWSVGTSGLAYEQYF
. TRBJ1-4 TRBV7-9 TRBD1 TGTGCCAGCAGCTTCCCCGGGACAGGGGGGACTAATGAAAAACTGTTTTTT CASSFPGTGGTNEKLFF
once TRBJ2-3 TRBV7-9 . TGTGCCAGCAGCTTAGTCGGCACAGATACGCAGTATTTT CASSLVGTDTQYF
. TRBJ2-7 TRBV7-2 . TGTGCCAGCAGCGACGACTCATACGAGCAGTACTTC CASSDDSYEQYF
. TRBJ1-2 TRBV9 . TGTGCCAGCAGCGTAGTCACGAATGGGGGGTATGGCTACACCTTC CASSVVTNGGYGYTF
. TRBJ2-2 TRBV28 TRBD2 TGTGCCAGCAGTCCGCCGGGGATGGGTAGCGGGAGTGGTAACACCGGGGAGCTGTTTTTT CASSPPGMGSGSGNTGELFF
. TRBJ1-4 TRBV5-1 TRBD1 TGCGCCAGCAGCCTAGGACAGGGGGCGGAAAAACTGTTTTTT CASSLGQGAEKLFF
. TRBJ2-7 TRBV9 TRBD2 TGTGCCAGCAGCGTAAATCCCGGGGGGGCGAGTTACTACGAGCAGTACTTC CASSVNPGGASYYEQYF
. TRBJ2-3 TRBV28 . TGTGCCAGCAGCGTCAGAGATACGCAGTATTTT CASSVRDTQYF